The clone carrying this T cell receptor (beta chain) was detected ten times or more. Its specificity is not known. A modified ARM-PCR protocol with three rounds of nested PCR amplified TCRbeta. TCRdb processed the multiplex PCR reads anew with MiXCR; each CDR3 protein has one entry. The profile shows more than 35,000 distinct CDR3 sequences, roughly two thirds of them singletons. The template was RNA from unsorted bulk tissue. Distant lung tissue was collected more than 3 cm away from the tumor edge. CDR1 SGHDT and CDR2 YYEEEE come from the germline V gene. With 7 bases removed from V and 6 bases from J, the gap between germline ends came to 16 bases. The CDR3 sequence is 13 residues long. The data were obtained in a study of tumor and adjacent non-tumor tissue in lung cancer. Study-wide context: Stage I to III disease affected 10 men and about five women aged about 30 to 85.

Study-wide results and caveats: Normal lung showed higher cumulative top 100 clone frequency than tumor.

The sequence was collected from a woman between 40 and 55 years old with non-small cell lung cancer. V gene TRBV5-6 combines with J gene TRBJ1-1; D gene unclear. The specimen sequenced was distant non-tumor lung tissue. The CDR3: CASRRGSQPEAFF. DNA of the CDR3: TGTGCCAGCCGGCGAGGGTCCCAGCCTGAAGCTTTCTTT. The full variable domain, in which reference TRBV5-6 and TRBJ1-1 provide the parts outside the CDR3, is DAGVTQSPTHLIKTRGQQVTLRCSPKSGHDTVSWYQQALGQGPQFIFQYYEEEERQRGNFPDRFSGHQFPNYSSELNVNALLLGDSALYLCASRRGSQPEAFFGQGTRLTVV.